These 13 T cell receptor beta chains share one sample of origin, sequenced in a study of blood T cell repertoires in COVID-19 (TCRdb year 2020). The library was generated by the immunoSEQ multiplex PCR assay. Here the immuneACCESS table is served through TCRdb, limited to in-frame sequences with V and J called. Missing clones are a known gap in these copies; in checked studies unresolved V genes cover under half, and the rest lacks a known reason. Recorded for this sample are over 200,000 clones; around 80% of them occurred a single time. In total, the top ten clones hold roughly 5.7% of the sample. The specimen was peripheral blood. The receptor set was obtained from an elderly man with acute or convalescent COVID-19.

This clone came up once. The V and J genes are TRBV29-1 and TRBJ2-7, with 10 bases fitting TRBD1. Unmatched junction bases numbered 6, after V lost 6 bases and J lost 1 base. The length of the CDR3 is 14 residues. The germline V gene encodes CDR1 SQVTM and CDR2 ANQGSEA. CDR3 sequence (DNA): TGCAGCGTGTCGGGACAGGGGTCGTCCTACGAGCAGTACTTC. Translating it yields CSVSGQGSSYEQYF.

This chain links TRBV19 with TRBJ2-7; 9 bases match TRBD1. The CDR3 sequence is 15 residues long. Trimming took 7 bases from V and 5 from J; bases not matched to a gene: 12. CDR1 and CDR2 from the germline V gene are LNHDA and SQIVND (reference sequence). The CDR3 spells CASNSPGQGTHEQYF. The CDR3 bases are TGTGCCAGTAACTCACCGGGACAGGGAACCCACGAGCAGTACTTC. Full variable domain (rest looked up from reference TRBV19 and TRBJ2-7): DGGITQSPKYLFRKEGQNVTLSCEQNLNHDAMYWYRQDPGQGLRLIYYSQIVNDFQKGDIAEGYSVSREKKESFPLTVTSAQKNPTAFYLCASNSPGQGTHEQYFGPGTRLTVT.

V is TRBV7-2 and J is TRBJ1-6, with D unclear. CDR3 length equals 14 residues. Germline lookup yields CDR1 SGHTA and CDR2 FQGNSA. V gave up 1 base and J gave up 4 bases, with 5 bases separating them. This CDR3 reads CASSLGVYNSPLHF. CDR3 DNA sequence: TGTGCCAGCAGCTTAGGAGTGTATAATTCACCCCTCCACTTT. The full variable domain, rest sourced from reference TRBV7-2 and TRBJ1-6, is GAGVSQSPSNKVTEKGKDVELRCDPISGHTALYWYRQSLGQGLEFLIYFQGNSAPDKSGLPSDRFSAERTGGSVSTLTIQRTQQEDSAVYLCASSLGVYNSPLHFGNGTRLTVT.

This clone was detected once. The CDR3 reads CASSQGGTGYNQPQHF. CDR3 nucleotides: TGTGCCAGCAGCCAAGGCGGGACAGGGTACAATCAGCCCCAGCATTTT. The chain carries TRBV3-1 (or the pseudogene TRBV3-2) and TRBJ1-5, with 9 nucleotides matching TRBD1. This CDR3 spans 16 amino acids. V was clipped by 1 base and J by 3 bases; unmatched bases: 4. Germline CDR1 LGHDT, CDR2 YNNKEL (reference sequence).

This CDR3 is CASSPMGQGLPYEQYF. CDR3 nucleotide sequence: TGTGCCAGTAGTCCTATGGGACAGGGCCTCCCCTACGAGCAGTACTTC. The chain carries TRBV19 and TRBJ2-7; 9 bases line up with TRBD1. V shed 5 bases, J shed 2 bases, and the junction held 10 bases outside the gene matches. The CDR3 is 16 amino acids. Looked up from germline, CDR1 is LNHDA and CDR2 is SQIVND (reference sequence).

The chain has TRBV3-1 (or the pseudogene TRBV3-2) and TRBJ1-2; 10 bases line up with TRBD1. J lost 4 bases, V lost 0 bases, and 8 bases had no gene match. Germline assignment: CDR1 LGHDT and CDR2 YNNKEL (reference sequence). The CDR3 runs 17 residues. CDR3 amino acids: CASSQEGRTGGPYGYTF. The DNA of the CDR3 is TGTGCCAGCAGCCAAGAGGGACGGACAGGGGGGCCCTATGGCTACACCTTC.

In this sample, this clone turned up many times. As DNA, the CDR3 is TGTGCCAGTAGTATACTTGGACGGGGGACCGGTCAGCCCCAGCATTTT. This translates into CASSILGRGTGQPQHF. This chain uses TRBV19 with TRBJ1-5, with TRBD1 as a possible D gene (5 bases). CDR3 length: 16 amino acids. The V gene lost 2 bases and the J gene lost 6 bases, with 17 bases spanning the gap. Germline CDR1 LNHDA, CDR2 SQIVND (reference sequence).

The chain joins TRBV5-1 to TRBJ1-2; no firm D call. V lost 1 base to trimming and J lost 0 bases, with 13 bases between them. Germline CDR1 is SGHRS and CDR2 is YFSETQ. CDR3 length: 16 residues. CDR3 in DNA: TGCGCCAGCAGCTTGTCAGCGGAGCCAGCTAACTATGGCTACACCTTC. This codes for CASSLSAEPANYGYTF.

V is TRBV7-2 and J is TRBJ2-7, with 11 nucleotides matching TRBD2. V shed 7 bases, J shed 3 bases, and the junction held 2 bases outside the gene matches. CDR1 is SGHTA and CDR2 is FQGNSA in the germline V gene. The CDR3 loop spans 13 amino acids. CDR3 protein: CASKLAGGYEQYF. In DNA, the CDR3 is TGTGCCAGCAAGCTAGCGGGAGGCTACGAGCAGTACTTC.

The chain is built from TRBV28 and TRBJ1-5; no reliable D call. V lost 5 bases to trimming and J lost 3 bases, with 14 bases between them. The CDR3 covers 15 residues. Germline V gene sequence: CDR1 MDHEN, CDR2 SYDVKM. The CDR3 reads CASSPRAGTNQPQHF. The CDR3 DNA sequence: TGTGCCAGCAGTCCGAGGGCTGGAACCAATCAGCCCCAGCATTTT.

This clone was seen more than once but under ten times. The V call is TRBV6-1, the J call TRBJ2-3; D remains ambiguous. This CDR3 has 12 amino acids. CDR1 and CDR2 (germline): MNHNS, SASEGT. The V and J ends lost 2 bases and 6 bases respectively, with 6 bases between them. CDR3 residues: CASSESRDTQYF. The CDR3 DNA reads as TGTGCCAGCAGTGAATCGCGGGATACGCAGTATTTT.

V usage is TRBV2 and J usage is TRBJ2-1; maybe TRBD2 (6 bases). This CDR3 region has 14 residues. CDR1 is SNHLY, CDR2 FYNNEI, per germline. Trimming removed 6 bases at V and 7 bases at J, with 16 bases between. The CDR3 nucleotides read TGTGCCAGCAGCCCGATCATAAGCGGGAATGAGCAGTTCTTC. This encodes CASSPIISGNEQFF.

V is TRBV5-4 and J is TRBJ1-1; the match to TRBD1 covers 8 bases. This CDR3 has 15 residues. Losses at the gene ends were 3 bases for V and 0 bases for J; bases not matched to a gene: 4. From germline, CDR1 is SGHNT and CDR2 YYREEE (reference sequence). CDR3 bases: TGTGCCAGCAGCTACGGGACAGGAATGAACACTGAAGCTTTCTTT. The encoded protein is CASSYGTGMNTEAFF.